This T cell receptor beta chain stems from a study of radiotherapy plus CTLA-4 blockade in lung cancer. Study results and caveats: TCR clones from tumors expanded in blood after radiotherapy plus ipilimumab.

TCRdb keeps only in-frame clones here, not all; method: immunoSEQ multiplex PCR. The sample lists roughly 30,000 clones; over 70% were seen once. This clone has a single count. What it binds is not known. A junction boundary mismatches the germline segment, possibly from a read error. Germline loops: CDR1 SSHAT, CDR2 FNYEAQ (reference sequence). This CDR3 comprises 13 residues. Source: peripheral blood, taken from a patient treated with radiotherapy plus ipilimumab. The genes are TRBV7-7 and TRBJ2-5; the D is unclear. This receptor was taken from a human donor with non-small cell lung cancer that progressed on radiotherapy plus ipilimumab. The CDR3: CASSLAQQETQYF. The DNA for the CDR3 is TGTGCTAGCAGCTTAGCACAGCAAGAGACCCAGTACTTC.